Following are 9 T cell receptor beta chains from one sample sequenced in a study of cytomegalovirus exposure and HLA in healthy donors. Both 60 Vbeta primers and 13 Jbeta primers went into the PCR. The data were produced by immunoSEQ multiplex PCR, yet TCRdb's version contains in-frame clones alone and is incomplete. This table holds 100,000 to 150,000 clones, approximately 82% found once. Sequenced material: PBMCs. These receptors were obtained from a man in his forties in good health and CMV-seronegative.

The chain employs TRBV13 and TRBJ2-5; unclear D gene. The J call may be in error: the DNA end matches TRBJ2-7 better. CDR1 is PRHDT, CDR2 FYEKMQ, per germline (reference sequence). CDR3 length: 13 residues. CDR3 in amino acids: CASTPFRSYEQYF. In DNA, the CDR3 is TGTGCCAGCACCCCTTTTAGATCCTACGAGCAGTACTTC.

This chain uses TRBV11-1 with TRBJ2-2; TRBD1 aligns across 8 bases. Germline V gene sequence: CDR1 SGHAT, CDR2 FQDESV (reference sequence). The junction had 1 base not matched to a gene; V was cut back by 3 bases and J by 1 base. The CDR3 length is 15 residues. The CDR3 reads CASSFGTGNTGELFF. In DNA, the CDR3 is TGTGCCAGCAGCTTCGGGACAGGGAACACCGGGGAGCTGTTTTTT.

V gene TRBV5-1 combines with J gene TRBJ1-2; tentatively, D is TRBD1 (5 bases). V shed 1 base and J shed 0 bases, with 13 bases lying between them. This CDR3 comprises 16 residues. CDR1 is SGHRS, CDR2 YFSETQ, per germline. CDR3 loop: CASSLHTGESNYGYTF. CDR3 coding DNA: TGCGCCAGCAGCTTGCACACAGGAGAATCTAACTATGGCTACACCTTC. The variable domain in full, completed from reference TRBV5-1 and TRBJ1-2, reads KAGVTQTPRYLIKTRGQQVTLSCSPISGHRSVSWYQQTPGQGLQFLFEYFSETQRNKGNFPGRFSGRQFSNSRSEMNVSTLELGDSALYLCASSLHTGESNYGYTFGSGTRLTVV.

The J gene is TRBJ1-5, the V gene TRBV28, with TRBD1 matching 8 bases. Germline V gene data show CDR1 as MDHEN and CDR2 as SYDVKM. Losses at the gene ends were 2 bases for V and 2 bases for J; bases not matched to a gene: 11. This CDR3 is built from 18 residues. CDR3 nucleotide sequence: TGTGCCAGCAGTTTAACAGGGGGGGTCCCTATGGGCAATCAGCCCCAGCATTTT. Its protein product is CASSLTGGVPMGNQPQHF.

The chain carries TRBV10-3 and TRBJ2-3, with D maybe TRBD1 (5 bases). V shed 10 bases and J shed 0 bases, with 11 bases lying between them. Germline-derived CDR1 and CDR2 are ENHRY and SYGVKD. The CDR3 is 13 residues long. Here the CDR3 DNA reads TGTGCCACACAGGAAACTAGCACAGATACGCAGTATTTT. It encodes CATQETSTDTQYF.

This sequence joins TRBV11-2 and TRBJ2-7, with D unresolved. The CDR3 loop spans 14 amino acids. Between the trimmed V and J ends, which lost 1 base and 0 bases, there was a span of 7 bases. Germline V gene sequence: CDR1 SGHAT, CDR2 FQNNGV. CDR3 protein: CASSLVPSSYEQYF. The CDR3 DNA reads as TGTGCCAGCAGCTTAGTCCCGAGCTCCTACGAGCAGTACTTC.

In the case of this clone: This sample also contains other DNA sequences that code for the same CDR3. The rearrangement joins TRBV2 to TRBJ1-1, with 8 bases matching TRBD1. Germline CDR1 and CDR2: SNHLY and FYNNEI. This CDR3 is 12 amino acids long. Trimming cost V 4 bases and J 8 bases; bases outside gene matches: 3. CDR3 nucleotides: TGTGCCAGCAGTGCCCAGGGGGCCGAAGCTTTCTTT. Amino acid sequence: CASSAQGAEAFF.

CDR3 coding DNA: TGTGCCAGTAGTTGGGACTCCGGTAGTGAGGGTGAGCAGTTCTTC. This gives the protein CASSWDSGSEGEQFF. This sequence joins TRBV19 and TRBJ2-1; tentatively, D is TRBD2 (6 bases). This CDR3 has 15 residues. V lost 5 bases and J 9 bases, leaving 20 bases between the germline ends. Germline CDR1 and CDR2: LNHDA and SQIVND (reference sequence).

The CDR3 is CASERSSGREGNEQFF. In DNA, the CDR3 is TGCGCCAGTGAACGTTCTTCTGGCCGGGAGGGCAATGAGCAGTTCTTC. This rearrangement joins TRBV5-1 to TRBJ2-1, with 8 bases lining up with TRBD2. Trimming cost V 8 bases and J 6 bases; bases outside gene matches: 16. Germline lookup yields CDR1 SGHRS and CDR2 YFSETQ. This CDR3 is built from 16 residues.